The rows below give T cell receptor beta chains drawn from one sample of a study of early T cells in non-severe SARS-CoV-2 infection. Each CDR3 protein gets one entry after TCRdb re-called the 5' RACE reads with MiXCR. The sample lists tens of thousands of distinct CDR3 sequences; less than 15% were seen once. The sample taken for sequencing was whole blood. The receptors shown here come from an adult who was a healthcare worker with PCR-confirmed SARS-CoV-2 infection or an uninfected control (not recorded which). Both conserved end residues are trimmed from each CDR3.

j_call v_call cdr3_aa
TRBJ1-6 TRBV19 ASSIGAGGSPLH
TRBJ2-7 TRBV29-1 SVAGQRTYEQY
TRBJ2-5 TRBV12-3/TRBV12-4 ASSPEGALN
TRBJ1-6 TRBV20-1 SARGTGQNSPLH
TRBJ2-3 TRBV6-5 ASRHGLSGDTQY
TRBJ1-5 TRBV2 ASGPGQARAQPQH
TRBJ1-6 TRBV28 ASSGDRPRSPLH
TRBJ1-3 TRBV9 ASSAQHSGNTIY
TRBJ2-1 TRBV6-5 ASSLQSYNEQF
TRBJ2-7 TRBV20-1 SARGLAAYEQY
TRBJ1-1 TRBV5-1 ASSLEQGTEAF
TRBJ1-2 TRBV24-1 ATSDFAGYGYT
TRBJ1-2 TRBV6-5 ASSHRDDYGYT
TRBJ2-2 TRBV7-8 ASSLSLSGPNTGELF
TRBJ1-2 TRBV30 AWSKKGLHSYGYT
TRBJ1-6 TRBV7-2 ASSLDRPPLH
TRBJ2-5 TRBV6-6 ASRGHGLDPETQY
TRBJ1-6 TRBV11-2 ASSSTGGGSPLH
TRBJ2-1 TRBV12-3/TRBV12-4 ASTTSGSVYNEQF
TRBJ1-2 TRBV29-1 SAQDNYGYT
TRBJ1-3 TRBV6-6 ASSLGQPSSGNTIY
TRBJ2-1 TRBV18 ASSPSGNEQF
TRBJ2-2 TRBV13 ASSLRRSGDYTGELF
TRBJ2-1 TRBV18 ASSPPLTGGGNEQF
TRBJ1-1 TRBV6-2/TRBV6-3 VSSRRDRELNTEAF
TRBJ1-5 TRBV7-3 ASSRTGAPNQPQH
TRBJ2-3 TRBV19 ASSTQTNWGDTQY
TRBJ2-5 TRBV5-1 ASSLLSPRETQY
TRBJ2-5 TRBV6-5 ASSYGPLSTQY
TRBJ2-1 TRBV3-1 ASSPSEAEQF
TRBJ1-6 TRBV3-1 ASSRQATNSPLH
TRBJ2-1 TRBV4-1 ASSQEGSDEQF
TRBJ2-1 TRBV6-1 ASSDYVSYNEQF
TRBJ2-7 TRBV2 ASNPAGTGSHEQY
TRBJ1-2 TRBV19 ASSIDRRGDGYT
TRBJ2-5 TRBV7-9 ASSPVTGYQETQY